This entry describes one T cell receptor (beta chain). It lacks a known antigen. It has no much larger one-base neighbor in the sample; base qualities were not kept. Spanning cysteine to phenylalanine, the CDR3 consists of 14 amino acids. The kept DNA is CDR3 alone, 42 bases in frame from the first base. Taken from the germline V gene, the CDR1 and CDR2 loops are KGHSH and LQKENI. V lost 5 bases and J lost 7 bases; the stretch between them is 12 bases long. This record comes from a study of blood T cell repertoires in COVID-19 (dated by TCRdb to the early 2020s). Regarding the study in general: The collaborator samples originated in the United States, Italy and Spain and spanned the acute and convalescent phases of COVID-19. The material from the prospective study consisted of cDNA or gDNA derived from T cells, B-cell-depleted T cells, or PBMCs. HLA class I and class II types, where available, came from metadata supplied by the sample provider rather than from assay-based typing. A de-identified subject ID, COVID-19 status, age in years and sex were almost always included in the sample metadata. A freely available public database, intended as a resource for researchers studying the immune response to SARS-CoV-2, is where the repertoires were released. The samples were drawn from the first 160 participants of the ongoing ImmuneRACE study and from 950 to 1,500 subjects provided by 6 global collaborators. Deeply sampled blood TCRbeta repertoires from subjects exposed to, actively infected with, or recovered from COVID-19 were included in the dataset.

TCRbeta CDR3 regions were amplified from genomic DNA using the immunoSEQ Assay, a bias-controlled multiplex PCR. The original methods were these. The number of nucleated cells in each sample was estimated from the amplification of reference gene primers within the assay. Sequence reads were collapsed and filtered to measure the absolute abundance of every unique TCRbeta CDR3 rearrangement. For each sample, productive Simpson clonality was calculated as the square root of Simpson's diversity index across productive rearrangements. TCRdb stores this immuneACCESS table with in-frame sequences only. Part of the clones is absent; in the studies checked, under half of the shortfall reflects unresolved V genes, and no reason is known for the rest. The V and J calls and clone size come from that table; D and trimming were worked out from the DNA. The sample includes around 300,000 clones, with roughly 88% observed a single time. Approximately 1.6% of the sample goes to the ten largest clones.

What the work shows at the level of the full study, not this receptor alone: The quantity of clinical and demographic metadata differed by source and by participant and was supplied without curation.

In Seattle, one collaborating source enrolled patients while the infection was active and tracked those patients longitudinally over the course of disease. Collaborating institutions collected whole blood in K2EDTA tubes following their own protocols. For TCRbeta analysis, collaborators shipped samples as frozen whole blood, isolated PBMCs, or DNA extracted from either of those sample types. The clonotype originates from a woman in her 30s with COVID-19, enrolled during active disease. The sequencing input was peripheral blood. The chain is encoded by TRBV18 joined to TRBJ1-6; a weak D assignment points to TRBD1 (5 bases agree). The nucleotides are TGTGCCAGCTCATCGACAGAAGGAAATTCACCCCTCCACTTT. This yields the protein CASSSTEGNSPLHF. Beyond the CDR3, the reference TRBV18 and TRBJ1-6 genes provide the residues; the full variable domain reads: NAGVMQNPRHLVRRRGQEARLRCSPMKGHSHVYWYRQLPEEGLKFMVYLQKENIIDESGMPKERFSAEFPKEGPSILRIQQVVRGDSAAYFCASSSTEGNSPLHFGNGTRLTVT.